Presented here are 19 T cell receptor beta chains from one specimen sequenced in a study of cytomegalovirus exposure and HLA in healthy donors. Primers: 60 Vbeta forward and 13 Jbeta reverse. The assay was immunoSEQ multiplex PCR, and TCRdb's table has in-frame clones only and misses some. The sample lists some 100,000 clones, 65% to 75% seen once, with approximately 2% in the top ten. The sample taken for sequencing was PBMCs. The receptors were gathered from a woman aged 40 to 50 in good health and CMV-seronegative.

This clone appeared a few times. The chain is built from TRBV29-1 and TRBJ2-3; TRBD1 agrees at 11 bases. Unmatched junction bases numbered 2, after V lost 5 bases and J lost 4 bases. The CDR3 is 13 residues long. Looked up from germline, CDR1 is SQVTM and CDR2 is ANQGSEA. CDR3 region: CSVPGQGADTQYF. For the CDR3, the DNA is TGCAGCGTTCCGGGACAGGGGGCAGATACGCAGTATTTT.

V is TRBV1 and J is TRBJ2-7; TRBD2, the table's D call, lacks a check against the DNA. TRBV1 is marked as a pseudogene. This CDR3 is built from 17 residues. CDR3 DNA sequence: TGCACCAGCAGCCAAGAGGGGGGTGGGGCGGGGGGCTACGAGCAGTACTTC. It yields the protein CTSSQEGGGAGGYEQYF.

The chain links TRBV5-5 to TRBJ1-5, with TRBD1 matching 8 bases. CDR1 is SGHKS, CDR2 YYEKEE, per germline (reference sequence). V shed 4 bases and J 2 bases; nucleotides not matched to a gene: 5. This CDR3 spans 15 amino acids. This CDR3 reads CASSLQGGGNQPQHF. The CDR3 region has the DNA TGTGCCAGCAGCCTACAGGGGGGTGGCAATCAGCCCCAGCATTTT. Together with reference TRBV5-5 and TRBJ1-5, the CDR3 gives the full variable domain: DAGVTQSPTHLIKTRGQQVTLRCSPISGHKSVSWYQQVLGQGPQFIFQYYEKEERGRGNFPDRFSARQFPNYSSELNVNALLLGDSALYLCASSLQGGGNQPQHFGDGTRLSIL.

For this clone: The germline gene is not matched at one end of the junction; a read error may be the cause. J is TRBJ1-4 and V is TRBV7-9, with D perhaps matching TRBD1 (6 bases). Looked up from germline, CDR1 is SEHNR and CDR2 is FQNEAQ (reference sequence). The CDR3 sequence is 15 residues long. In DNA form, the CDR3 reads TGTTCCAGCAGATTAGGACAGACCATTAATGAAAAACTGTTTTTT. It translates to CSSRLGQTINEKLFF.

CDR3 loop: CASSYHAGRATNEKLFF. CDR3 DNA: TGTGCCAGCAGTTACCATGCTGGCCGTGCAACTAATGAAAAACTGTTTTTT. The V and J genes are TRBV28 and TRBJ1-4; D is uncertain. Trimming cost V 4 bases and J 0 bases, with 15 bases left between them. This CDR3 has 17 amino acids. CDR1 MDHEN and CDR2 SYDVKM come from the germline V gene.

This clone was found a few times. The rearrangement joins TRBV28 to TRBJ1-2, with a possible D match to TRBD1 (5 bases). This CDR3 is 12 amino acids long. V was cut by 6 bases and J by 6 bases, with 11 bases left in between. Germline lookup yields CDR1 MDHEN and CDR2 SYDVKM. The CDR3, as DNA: TGTGCCAGCAGAACTTCCAGGGATGGCTACACCTTC. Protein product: CASRTSRDGYTF.

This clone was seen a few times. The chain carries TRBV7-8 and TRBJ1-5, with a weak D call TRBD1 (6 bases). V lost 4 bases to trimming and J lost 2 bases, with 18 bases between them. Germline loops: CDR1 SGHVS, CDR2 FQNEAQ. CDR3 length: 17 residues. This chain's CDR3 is CASSSRGGGGGNQPQHF. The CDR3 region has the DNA TGTGCCAGCAGCTCGCGAGGGGGGGGCGGGGGCAATCAGCCCCAGCATTTT.

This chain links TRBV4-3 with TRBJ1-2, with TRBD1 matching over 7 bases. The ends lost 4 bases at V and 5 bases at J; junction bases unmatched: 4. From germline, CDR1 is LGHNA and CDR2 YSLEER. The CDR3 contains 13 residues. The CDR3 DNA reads TGCGCCAGCAGCCGGGACAGCTTTTATGGCTACACCTTC. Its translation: CASSRDSFYGYTF.

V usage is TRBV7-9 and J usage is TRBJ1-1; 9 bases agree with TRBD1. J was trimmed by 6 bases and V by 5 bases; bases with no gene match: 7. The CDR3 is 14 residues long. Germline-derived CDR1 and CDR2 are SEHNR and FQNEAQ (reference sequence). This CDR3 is CASSVPGTGSEAFF. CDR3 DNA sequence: TGTGCCAGCAGCGTACCCGGGACAGGGTCTGAAGCTTTCTTT. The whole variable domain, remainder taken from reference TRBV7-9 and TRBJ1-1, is DTGVSQNPRHKITKRGQNVTFRCDPISEHNRLYWYRQTLGQGPEFLTYFQNEAQLEKSRLLSDRFSAERPKGSFSTLEIQRTEQGDSAMYLCASSVPGTGSEAFFGQGTRLTVV.

The CDR3 sequence is CASSSNQGIYEQYF. Written as DNA, the CDR3 is TGCGCCAGCAGCTCCAACCAGGGTATTTACGAGCAGTACTTC. The V call is TRBV5-1, the J call TRBJ2-7; tentative D call: TRBD1 (5 bases). The CDR3 spans 14 residues. Per the germline V gene, CDR1 is SGHRS and CDR2 is YFSETQ. V was trimmed by 3 bases and J by 4 bases, leaving 14 bases between them.

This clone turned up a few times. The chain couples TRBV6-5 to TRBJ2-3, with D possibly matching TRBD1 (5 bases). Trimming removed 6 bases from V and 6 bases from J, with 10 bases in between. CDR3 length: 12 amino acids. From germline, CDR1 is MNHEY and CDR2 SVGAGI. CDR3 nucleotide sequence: TGTGCCAGCAGGCCGCCAGGGGATACGCAGTATTTT. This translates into CASRPPGDTQYF.

DNA for the CDR3: TGTGCCAGCAGTCATTTCAGACAGGGGGATCGGACCCAGTACTTC. It is translated as CASSHFRQGDRTQYF. This chain uses TRBV28 with TRBJ2-5, with TRBD1 matching over 9 bases. V trimming: 5 bases; J trimming: 7 bases; junction bases outside the gene matches: 11. The CDR3 is made up of 15 amino acids. The germline V gene encodes CDR1 MDHEN and CDR2 SYDVKM.

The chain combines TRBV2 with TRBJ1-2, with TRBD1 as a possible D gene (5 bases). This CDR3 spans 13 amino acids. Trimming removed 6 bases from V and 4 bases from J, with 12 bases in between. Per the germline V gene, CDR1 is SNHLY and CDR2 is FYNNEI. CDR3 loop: CASRRDPGYGYTF. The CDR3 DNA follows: TGTGCCAGCAGGCGGGACCCTGGCTATGGCTACACCTTC.

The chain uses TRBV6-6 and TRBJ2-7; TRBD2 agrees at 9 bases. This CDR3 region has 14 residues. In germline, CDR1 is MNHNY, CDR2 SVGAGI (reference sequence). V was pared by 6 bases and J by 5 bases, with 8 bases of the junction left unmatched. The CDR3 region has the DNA TGTGCCAGCAGCTCGCGGGGGGGAGGGAACGAGCAGTACTTC. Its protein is CASSSRGGGNEQYF.

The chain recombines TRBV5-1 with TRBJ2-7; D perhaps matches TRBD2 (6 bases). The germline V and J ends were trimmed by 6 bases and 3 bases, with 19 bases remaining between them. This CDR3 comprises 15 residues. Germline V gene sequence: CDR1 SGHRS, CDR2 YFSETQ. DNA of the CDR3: TGCGCCAGCACCGCGGGGACTGGGGGACTCTACGAGCAGTACTTC. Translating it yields CASTAGTGGLYEQYF.

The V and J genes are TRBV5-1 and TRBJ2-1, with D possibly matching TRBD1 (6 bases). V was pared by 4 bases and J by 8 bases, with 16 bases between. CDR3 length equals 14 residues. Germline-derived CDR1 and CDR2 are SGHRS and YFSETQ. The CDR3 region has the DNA TGCGCCAGCAGCCCCGGGACACGGCCGGATGAGCAGTTCTTC. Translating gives CASSPGTRPDEQFF.

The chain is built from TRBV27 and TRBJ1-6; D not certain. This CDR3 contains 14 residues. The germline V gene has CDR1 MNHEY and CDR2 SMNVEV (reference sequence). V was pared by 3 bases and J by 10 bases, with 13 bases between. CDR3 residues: CASSFAGERSPLHF. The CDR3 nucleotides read TGTGCCAGCAGTTTCGCCGGGGAACGATCACCCCTCCACTTT.

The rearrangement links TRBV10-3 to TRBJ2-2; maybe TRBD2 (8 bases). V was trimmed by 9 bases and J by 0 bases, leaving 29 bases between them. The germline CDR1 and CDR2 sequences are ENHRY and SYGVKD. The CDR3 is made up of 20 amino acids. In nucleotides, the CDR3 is TGTGCCATACTTAGCGACAGGGTGTCGGCTAGCGGGCCGAACACCGGGGAGCTGTTTTTT. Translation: CAILSDRVSASGPNTGELFF.

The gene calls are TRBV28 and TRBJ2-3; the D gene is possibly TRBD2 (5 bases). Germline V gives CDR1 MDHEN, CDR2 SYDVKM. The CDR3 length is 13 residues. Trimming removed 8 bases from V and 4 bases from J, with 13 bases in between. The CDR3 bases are TGTGCCAGCGACGGGATTTCCCCAGATACGCAGTATTTT. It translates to CASDGISPDTQYF.